This record covers a single T cell receptor (beta chain). The data were obtained in a study of CD8 T cells in Susac syndrome. About 0.45 to 1 ug RNA was reverse transcribed with random hexamers. TCRdb re-called the immunoSEQ multiplex PCR reads through MiXCR, storing one row per CDR3 protein. The table lists about 180,000 distinct CDR3 sequences, approximately 95% of them singletons, with roughly 0.16% in the top ten. The CDR3 covers 15 residues. CDR1 is SQVTM, CDR2 ANQGSEA, per germline. The J segment lost 3 bases and the V segment lost 0 bases, leaving 8 bases of the junction unmatched. The chain is built from TRBV29-1 and TRBJ2-7; 7 nucleotides agree with TRBD2. This TCR was sampled from a human donor with multiple sclerosis. Sequencing input: CD8+ T cells from PBMCs. The CDR3 coding sequence is TGCAGCGTTGAAGATCTTAACGGGGGGATCTACGAGCAGTACTTC. Its protein is CSVEDLNGGIYEQYF.